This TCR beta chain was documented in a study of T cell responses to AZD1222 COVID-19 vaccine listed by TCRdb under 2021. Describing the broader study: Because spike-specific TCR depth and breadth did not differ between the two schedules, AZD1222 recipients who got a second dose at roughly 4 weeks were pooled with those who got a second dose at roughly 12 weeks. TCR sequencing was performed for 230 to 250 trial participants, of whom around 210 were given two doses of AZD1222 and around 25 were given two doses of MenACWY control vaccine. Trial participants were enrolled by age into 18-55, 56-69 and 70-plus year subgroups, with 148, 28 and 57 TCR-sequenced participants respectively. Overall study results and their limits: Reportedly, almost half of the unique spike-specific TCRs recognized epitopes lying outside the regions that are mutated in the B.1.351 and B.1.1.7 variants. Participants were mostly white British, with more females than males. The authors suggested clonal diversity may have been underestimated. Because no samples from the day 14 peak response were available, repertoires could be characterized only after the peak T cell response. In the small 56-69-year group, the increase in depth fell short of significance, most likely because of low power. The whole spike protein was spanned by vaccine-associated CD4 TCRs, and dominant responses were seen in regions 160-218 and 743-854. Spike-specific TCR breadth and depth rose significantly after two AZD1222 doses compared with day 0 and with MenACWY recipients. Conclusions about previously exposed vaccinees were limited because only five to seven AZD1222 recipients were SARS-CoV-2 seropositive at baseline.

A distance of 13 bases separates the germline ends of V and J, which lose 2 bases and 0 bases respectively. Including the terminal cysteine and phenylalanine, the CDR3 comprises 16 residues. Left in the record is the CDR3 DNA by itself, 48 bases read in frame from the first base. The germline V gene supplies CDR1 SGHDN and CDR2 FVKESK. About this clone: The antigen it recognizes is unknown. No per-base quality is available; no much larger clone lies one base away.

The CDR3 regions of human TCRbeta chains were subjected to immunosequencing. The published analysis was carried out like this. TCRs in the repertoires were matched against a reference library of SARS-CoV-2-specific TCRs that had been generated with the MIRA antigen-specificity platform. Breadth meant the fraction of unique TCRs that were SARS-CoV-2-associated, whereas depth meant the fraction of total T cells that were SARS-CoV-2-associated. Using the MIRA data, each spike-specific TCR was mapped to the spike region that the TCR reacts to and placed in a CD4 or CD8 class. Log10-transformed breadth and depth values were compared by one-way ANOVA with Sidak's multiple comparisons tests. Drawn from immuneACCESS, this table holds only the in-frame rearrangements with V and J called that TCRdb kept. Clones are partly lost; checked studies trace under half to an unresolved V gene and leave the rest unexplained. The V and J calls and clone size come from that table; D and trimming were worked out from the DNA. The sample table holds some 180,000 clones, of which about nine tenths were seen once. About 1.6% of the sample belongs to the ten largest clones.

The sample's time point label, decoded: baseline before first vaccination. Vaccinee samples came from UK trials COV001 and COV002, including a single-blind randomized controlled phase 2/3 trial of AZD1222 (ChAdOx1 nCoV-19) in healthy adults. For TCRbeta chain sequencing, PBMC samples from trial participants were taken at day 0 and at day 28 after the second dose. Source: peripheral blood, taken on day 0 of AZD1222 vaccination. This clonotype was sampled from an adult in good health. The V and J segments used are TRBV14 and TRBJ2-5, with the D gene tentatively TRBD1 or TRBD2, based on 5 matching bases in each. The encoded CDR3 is CASSQRRGVDQETQYF. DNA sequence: TGTGCCAGCAGCCAACGTAGGGGAGTTGACCAAGAGACCCAGTACTTC.